Listed below are T cell receptor beta chains from one sample, sequenced in a study of T cell responses to AZD1222 COVID-19 vaccine. Profiled with immunoSEQ multiplex PCR; TCRdb holds only in-frame clones, not every one. The sample holds more than 75,000 clones, around 89% seen once. The source was peripheral blood, collected on day 0 of AZD1222 vaccination. These receptors all stem from an adult in good health. The CDR3 runs from the conserved cysteine through the conserved F or W. The D gene is left open where the match is weak. Clone size appears in some rows only: once, few, many, or a class for an expanded clone.

clone size: -
J gene: TRBJ1-5
D gene: -
V gene: TRBV7-8
CDR3 DNA: TGTGCCAGCAGCTTAGGAGAGGCCCAGCATTTT
CDR3 protein: CASSLGEAQHF

clone size: -
J gene: TRBJ1-2
D gene: -
V gene: TRBV21-1
CDR3 DNA: TGTGCCAGCAGCAAAGACCCGGGACAGGGGGCAAACTATGGCTACACCTTC
CDR3 protein: CASSKDPGQGANYGYTF

clone size: -
J gene: TRBJ2-7
D gene: -
V gene: TRBV28
CDR3 DNA: TGTGCCAGCAGTTTCTACCGGGGACACTTATCCTACGAGCAGTACTTC
CDR3 protein: CASSFYRGHLSYEQYF

clone size: -
J gene: TRBJ1-2
D gene: -
V gene: TRBV30
CDR3 DNA: TGTGCCTGGAGTCTCCGGGGGGGCTACACCTTC
CDR3 protein: CAWSLRGGYTF

clone size: -
J gene: TRBJ2-6
D gene: -
V gene: TRBV27
CDR3 DNA: TGTGCCAGCAGTCCCCGGCCGGGGGCCAACGTCCTGACTTTC
CDR3 protein: CASSPRPGANVLTF

clone size: -
J gene: TRBJ1-6
D gene: TRBD1
V gene: TRBV5-4
CDR3 DNA: TGTGCCAGCAGATTCGGGACAGGGAATTCACCCCTCCACTTT
CDR3 protein: CASRFGTGNSPLHF

clone size: -
J gene: TRBJ1-2
D gene: -
V gene: TRBV4-2
CDR3 DNA: TGTGCCAGCAGCCAAGATTTCCTGAAGGGGATGGAAGGCTACACCTTC
CDR3 protein: CASSQDFLKGMEGYTF

clone size: -
J gene: TRBJ1-1
D gene: -
V gene: TRBV27
CDR3 DNA: TGTGCCAGCTCCCACCGGGTGGGGGCCGAGGCTTTCTTT
CDR3 protein: CASSHRVGAEAFF

clone size: few
J gene: TRBJ2-2
D gene: TRBD1
V gene: TRBV29-1
CDR3 DNA: TGCAGCATAACCGGGACAGGGGGCGTCGGGGAGCTGTTTTTT
CDR3 protein: CSITGTGGVGELFF

clone size: -
J gene: TRBJ1-6
D gene: -
V gene: TRBV7-9
CDR3 DNA: TGTGCCAGCAGCTTGGGGGAGACCTATAATTCACCCCTCCACTTT
CDR3 protein: CASSLGETYNSPLHF

clone size: -
J gene: TRBJ1-1
D gene: -
V gene: TRBV18
CDR3 DNA: TGTGCCAGCTCACAAGGGGGTAGCACTGAAGCTTTCTTT
CDR3 protein: CASSQGGSTEAFF

clone size: -
J gene: TRBJ1-2
D gene: -
V gene: TRBV4-3
CDR3 DNA: TGCGCCAGCAGCCAAGCGGGGGAGACACCTTGGACGGGCTACACCTTC
CDR3 protein: CASSQAGETPWTGYTF

clone size: -
J gene: TRBJ2-1
D gene: -
V gene: TRBV5-6
CDR3 DNA: TGTGCCAGCAGCTTACCTCCTGGGGGCGGGTTTAGTAGCAATGAGCAGTTCTTC
CDR3 protein: CASSLPPGGGFSSNEQFF

clone size: -
J gene: TRBJ2-2
D gene: -
V gene: TRBV5-1
CDR3 DNA: TGCGCCAGCAGCTTGGAAATGTACACCGGGGAGCTGTTTTTT
CDR3 protein: CASSLEMYTGELFF

clone size: -
J gene: TRBJ1-3
D gene: -
V gene: TRBV6-5
CDR3 DNA: TGTGCCAGCAGTTACTCCGGGCAGCCGCGGAACACCATATATTTT
CDR3 protein: CASSYSGQPRNTIYF

clone size: -
J gene: TRBJ2-5
D gene: TRBD2
V gene: TRBV10-3
CDR3 DNA: TGTGCCATCAGTGAGTCGGGAGTAGCGGGGGGGTTCTATCAGACCCAGTACTTC
CDR3 protein: CAISESGVAGGFYQTQYF

clone size: -
J gene: TRBJ1-1
D gene: TRBD1
V gene: TRBV5-1
CDR3 DNA: TGCGCCAGCAGCACCGGACAGGGGTCAATCACTGAAGCTTTCTTT
CDR3 protein: CASSTGQGSITEAFF

clone size: -
J gene: TRBJ1-1
D gene: -
V gene: TRBV7-3
CDR3 DNA: TGTGCCAGCAGCTTAATAGGGGGATCAAACACTGAAGCTTTCTTT
CDR3 protein: CASSLIGGSNTEAFF

clone size: -
J gene: TRBJ1-2
D gene: TRBD1
V gene: TRBV7-2
CDR3 DNA: TGTGCCAGCAGCTACTCTTTGGACAGGGTGGGGAGTTATGGCTACACCTTC
CDR3 protein: CASSYSLDRVGSYGYTF

clone size: -
J gene: TRBJ2-7
D gene: TRBD2
V gene: TRBV6-8
CDR3 DNA: TGTGCCAGCACCGCCGGACTAGCGGGGGACCTCCCCTCCTACGAGCAGTACTTC
CDR3 protein: CASTAGLAGDLPSYEQYF

clone size: few
J gene: TRBJ2-2
D gene: TRBD1
V gene: TRBV5-1
CDR3 DNA: TGCGCCAGCAGGCTGATAGGGGGCGACACCGGGGAGCTGTTTTTT
CDR3 protein: CASRLIGGDTGELFF

clone size: once
J gene: TRBJ2-1
D gene: -
V gene: TRBV25-1
CDR3 DNA: TGTGCCAGCAGTGATAACACTGGGGCGAGGTCCTACAATGAGCAGTTCTTC
CDR3 protein: CASSDNTGARSYNEQFF

clone size: -
J gene: TRBJ2-5
D gene: TRBD2
V gene: TRBV19
CDR3 DNA: TGTGCCAGTAGTTCCCCCGGACTAGCGGGTGAAGAGACCCAGTACTTC
CDR3 protein: CASSSPGLAGEETQYF

clone size: -
J gene: TRBJ2-1
D gene: -
V gene: TRBV11-2
CDR3 DNA: TGTGCCAGCAGCCCAACCAGGGGCTACAATGAGCAGTTCTTC
CDR3 protein: CASSPTRGYNEQFF

clone size: -
J gene: TRBJ2-5
D gene: -
V gene: TRBV6-5
CDR3 DNA: TGTGCCAGCAGCCCCGGATTGGAGAGGGAGACCCAGTACTTC
CDR3 protein: CASSPGLERETQYF

clone size: medium-sized
J gene: TRBJ2-3
D gene: -
V gene: TRBV7-3
CDR3 DNA: TGTGCCAGCAGCTTAAGACCGGGAACGACAGATACGCAGTATTTT
CDR3 protein: CASSLRPGTTDTQYF

clone size: -
J gene: TRBJ1-1
D gene: -
V gene: TRBV4-1
CDR3 DNA: TGCGCCAGCAGCCAAGATATTATCACTGAAGCTTTCTTT
CDR3 protein: CASSQDIITEAFF

clone size: -
J gene: TRBJ1-1
D gene: -
V gene: TRBV7-9
CDR3 DNA: TGTGCCAGCAGCTTTGGCCGTGAAGCTTTCTTT
CDR3 protein: CASSFGREAFF

clone size: -
J gene: TRBJ2-1
D gene: TRBD2
V gene: TRBV27
CDR3 DNA: TGTGCCAGCAGTACACGACTAGCGGGGGGATACAATGAGCAGTTCTTC
CDR3 protein: CASSTRLAGGYNEQFF

clone size: -
J gene: TRBJ2-7
D gene: -
V gene: TRBV5-1
CDR3 DNA: TGCGCCAGCAGTTCAGGACAGACGTGGGAGCAGTACTTC
CDR3 protein: CASSSGQTWEQYF

clone size: -
J gene: TRBJ1-1
D gene: TRBD1
V gene: TRBV28
CDR3 DNA: TGTGCCAGCAGGACAGGGGGCACTGAAGCTTTCTTT
CDR3 protein: CASRTGGTEAFF

clone size: -
J gene: TRBJ2-3
D gene: TRBD2
V gene: TRBV19
CDR3 DNA: TGTGCCAGTAGACAAACTAGCGGGCGCACAGATACGCAGTATTTT
CDR3 protein: CASRQTSGRTDTQYF

clone size: -
J gene: TRBJ2-2
D gene: -
V gene: TRBV7-9
CDR3 DNA: TGTGCCAGCAGCTCCTTCAGGGGTCGCACCGGGGAGCTGTTTTTT
CDR3 protein: CASSSFRGRTGELFF

clone size: -
J gene: TRBJ1-1
D gene: -
V gene: TRBV19
CDR3 DNA: TGTGCCAGTAGTGAGGCCGACATGGGGTGGAAGGTCACTGAAGCTTTCTTT
CDR3 protein: CASSEADMGWKVTEAFF

clone size: -
J gene: TRBJ1-4
D gene: -
V gene: TRBV19
CDR3 DNA: TGTGCCTCCTCGTTACCCGGTGAAAAACTGTTTTTT
CDR3 protein: CASSLPGEKLFF

clone size: -
J gene: TRBJ1-3
D gene: -
V gene: TRBV4-2
CDR3 DNA: TGTGCCAGCAGCCTGACCGGGAGCCAGCTCCGTCGGGGAAACACCATATATTTT
CDR3 protein: CASSLTGSQLRRGNTIYF

clone size: -
J gene: TRBJ2-1
D gene: -
V gene: TRBV12-3/TRBV12-4
CDR3 DNA: TGTGCCAGCAGGAACAGTGGTGAGCAGTTCTTC
CDR3 protein: CASRNSGEQFF

clone size: -
J gene: TRBJ1-5
D gene: -
V gene: TRBV29-1
CDR3 DNA: TGCAGCGTCCAAAACGATTTGGACCAGCCCCAGCATTTT
CDR3 protein: CSVQNDLDQPQHF

clone size: -
J gene: TRBJ1-2
D gene: -
V gene: TRBV2
CDR3 DNA: TGTGCCAGCAGTGTAGAGGGAACCTATGGCTACACCTTC
CDR3 protein: CASSVEGTYGYTF

clone size: -
J gene: TRBJ2-3
D gene: -
V gene: TRBV27
CDR3 DNA: TGTGCCAGCAGTTTAATCTTTATCACAGATACGCAGTATTTT
CDR3 protein: CASSLIFITDTQYF

clone size: few
J gene: TRBJ1-2
D gene: -
V gene: TRBV29-1
CDR3 DNA: TGCAGCGTCGGATTGCGGTTGGGCTACACCTTC
CDR3 protein: CSVGLRLGYTF

clone size: -
J gene: TRBJ2-2
D gene: -
V gene: TRBV4-1
CDR3 DNA: TGCGCCAGCAGCCAAAGCACCTCCGCCGGGGAGCTGTTTTTT
CDR3 protein: CASSQSTSAGELFF

clone size: -
J gene: TRBJ1-2
D gene: TRBD1
V gene: TRBV27
CDR3 DNA: TGTGCCAGCAGTCTCAACGGACAGGGGGGTGGCTACACCTTC
CDR3 protein: CASSLNGQGGGYTF

clone size: -
J gene: TRBJ1-4
D gene: -
V gene: TRBV5-1
CDR3 DNA: TGCGCCAGCAGCTTCGTGGGGGTTAATGAAAAACTGTTTTTT
CDR3 protein: CASSFVGVNEKLFF

clone size: -
J gene: TRBJ2-5
D gene: TRBD1
V gene: TRBV5-1
CDR3 DNA: TGCGCCAGCAGCTTGCAAGGGACAGGGGTCGAAGAGACCCAGTACTTC
CDR3 protein: CASSLQGTGVEETQYF

clone size: -
J gene: TRBJ2-2
D gene: -
V gene: TRBV5-1
CDR3 DNA: TGCGCCAGCAGCTTGGCTGGGACTGCCACGTCCGGGGAGCTGTTTTTT
CDR3 protein: CASSLAGTATSGELFF

clone size: -
J gene: TRBJ2-2
D gene: -
V gene: TRBV15
CDR3 DNA: TGTGCCACTTGGAACGTAGGGGGGTCCGGGGAGCTGTTTTTT
CDR3 protein: CATWNVGGSGELFF

clone size: few
J gene: TRBJ1-1
D gene: -
V gene: TRBV11-2
CDR3 DNA: TGTGCCAGCAGCTTAGGACAGGCACGGACTGAAGCTTTCTTT
CDR3 protein: CASSLGQARTEAFF

clone size: -
J gene: TRBJ2-6
D gene: -
V gene: TRBV10-3
CDR3 DNA: TGTGCCATCAACCCAGGGGACTCTGGGGCCAACGTCCTGACTTTC
CDR3 protein: CAINPGDSGANVLTF

clone size: -
J gene: TRBJ1-1
D gene: -
V gene: TRBV19
CDR3 DNA: TGTGCCAGTAGTATCTACGTAGGCACTGAAGCTTTCTTT
CDR3 protein: CASSIYVGTEAFF

clone size: -
J gene: TRBJ1-3
D gene: -
V gene: TRBV5-1
CDR3 DNA: TGCGCCAGCAGCTTGGGACAGTTTGCGACTGGAAACACCATATATTTT
CDR3 protein: CASSLGQFATGNTIYF

clone size: -
J gene: TRBJ1-2
D gene: TRBD1
V gene: TRBV28
CDR3 DNA: TGTGCCAGCAGACGACAGGGGGACTATGGCTACACCTTC
CDR3 protein: CASRRQGDYGYTF

clone size: -
J gene: TRBJ1-1
D gene: -
V gene: TRBV12-3/TRBV12-4
CDR3 DNA: TGTGCCAGCAGTTCTACAAGGAACACTGAAGCTTTCTTT
CDR3 protein: CASSSTRNTEAFF

clone size: once
J gene: TRBJ1-5
D gene: -
V gene: TRBV6-5
CDR3 DNA: TGTGCCAGCAGGATTACAGGGAATGACAATCAGCCCCAGCATTTT
CDR3 protein: CASRITGNDNQPQHF

clone size: -
J gene: TRBJ1-3
D gene: -
V gene: TRBV9
CDR3 DNA: TGTGCCAGCAGCCCCCGCCTCGCAGACTCTGGAAACACCATATATTTT
CDR3 protein: CASSPRLADSGNTIYF

clone size: -
J gene: TRBJ1-2
D gene: TRBD1
V gene: TRBV18
CDR3 DNA: TGTGCCAGCTCACCTGCGGGACAGGGACAAGGCTACACCTTC
CDR3 protein: CASSPAGQGQGYTF

clone size: -
J gene: TRBJ1-5
D gene: -
V gene: TRBV30
CDR3 DNA: TGTGCCTCTCAGGGTAGCAATCAGCCCCAGCATTTT
CDR3 protein: CASQGSNQPQHF

clone size: -
J gene: TRBJ1-5
D gene: -
V gene: TRBV7-2
CDR3 DNA: TGTGCCAGCAGCTTAGCAGGGCAGCCCCAGCATTTT
CDR3 protein: CASSLAGQPQHF

clone size: -
J gene: TRBJ2-3
D gene: TRBD2
V gene: TRBV7-9
CDR3 DNA: TGTGCCAGCACCTTCGGGGAGACTAGCGGGGGCACAGATACGCAGTATTTT
CDR3 protein: CASTFGETSGGTDTQYF